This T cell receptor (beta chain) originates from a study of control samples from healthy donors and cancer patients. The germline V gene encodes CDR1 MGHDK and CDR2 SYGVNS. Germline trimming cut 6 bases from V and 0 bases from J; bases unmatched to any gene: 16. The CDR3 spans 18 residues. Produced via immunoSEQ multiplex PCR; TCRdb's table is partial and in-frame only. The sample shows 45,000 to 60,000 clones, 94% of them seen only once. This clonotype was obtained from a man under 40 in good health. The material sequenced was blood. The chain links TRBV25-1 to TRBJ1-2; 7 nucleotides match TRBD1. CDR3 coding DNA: TGTGCCAGCAGAGGGCCCCCGGGACAGAAAATAACTAACTATGGCTACACCTTC. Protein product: CASRGPPGQKITNYGYTF.